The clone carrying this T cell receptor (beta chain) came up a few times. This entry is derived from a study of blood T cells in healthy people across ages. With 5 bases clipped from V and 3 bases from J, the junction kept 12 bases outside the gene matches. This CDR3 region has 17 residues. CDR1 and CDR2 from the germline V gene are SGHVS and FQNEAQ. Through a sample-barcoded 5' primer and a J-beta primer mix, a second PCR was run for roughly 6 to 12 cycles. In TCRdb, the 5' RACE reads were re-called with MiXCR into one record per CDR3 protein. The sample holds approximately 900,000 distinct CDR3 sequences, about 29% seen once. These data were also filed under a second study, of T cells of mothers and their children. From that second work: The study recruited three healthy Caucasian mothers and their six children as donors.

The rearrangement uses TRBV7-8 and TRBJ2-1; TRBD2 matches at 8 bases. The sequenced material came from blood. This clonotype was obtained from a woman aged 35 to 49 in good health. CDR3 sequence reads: CASSPRRASGFYNEQFF. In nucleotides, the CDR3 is TGTGCCAGCAGCCCCCGTCGGGCTAGCGGGTTCTACAATGAGCAGTTCTTC. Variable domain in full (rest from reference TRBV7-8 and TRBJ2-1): GAGVSQSPRYKVAKRGQDVALRCDPISGHVSLFWYQQALGQGPEFLTYFQNEAQLDKSGLPSDRFFAERPEGSVSTLKIQRTQQEDSAVYLCASSPRRASGFYNEQFFGPGTRLTVL.